The 7 T cell receptor beta chains given below trace back to one sample, sequenced in a study of blood T cell repertoires in COVID-19. TCRdb's table, derived via immunoSEQ multiplex PCR, lists solely in-frame clones and lacks some. The repertoire consists of over 200,000 clones, with about nine tenths occurring once and the leading ten covering 5.5% to 8%. Sequenced material: peripheral blood. The receptor set was obtained from a man in his sixties who had recovered from COVID-19.

The chain links TRBV27 to TRBJ2-6, with 10 positions matching TRBD1. Germline V lookup: CDR1 MNHEY, CDR2 SMNVEV (reference sequence). V was pared by 5 bases and J by 4 bases, with 17 bases of the junction left unmatched. This CDR3 spans 20 amino acids. The CDR3 DNA is TGTGCCAGCAGTCCAGACAGGGGGCGCTTAAGAATGTCAGGGGCCAACGTCCTGACTTTC. This gives the protein CASSPDRGRLRMSGANVLTF.

The rearrangement links TRBV4-2 to TRBJ2-2, with a possible D match to TRBD2 (6 bases). Trimming stripped 0 bases from V and 1 base from J, with 9 bases between. Germline CDR1 and CDR2: LGHNA and YNFKEQ. The CDR3 covers 16 residues. The CDR3 DNA sequence: TGTGCCAGCAGCCAAGAAAGGACTATGAACACCGGGGAGCTGTTTTTT. Protein sequence: CASSQERTMNTGELFF.

This chain joins TRBV3-1 (or the pseudogene TRBV3-2) and TRBJ2-2, with 9 nucleotides matching TRBD2. There are 16 residues in the CDR3. CDR1 is LGHDT and CDR2 is YNNKEL in the germline V gene (reference sequence). V was pared by 0 bases and J by 12 bases, with 11 bases of the junction left unmatched. CDR3 sequence: CASSQDRASGILKLFF. The CDR3 DNA follows: TGTGCCAGCAGCCAAGATCGGGCTAGCGGGATTCTTAAGCTGTTTTTT.

This clone has only one observation. This chain joins TRBV6-4 and TRBJ1-5, with TRBD1 identical over 10 bases. Per the germline V gene, CDR1 is MRHNA and CDR2 is SNTAGT. The CDR3 is 17 residues long. V shed 3 bases and J 4 bases; nucleotides not matched to a gene: 9. CDR3 bases: TGTGCCAGCAGTGAATCCCGGGGACAGGGGAATAATCAGCCCCAGCATTTT. Its translation: CASSESRGQGNNQPQHF.

The V call is TRBV19, the J call TRBJ1-5; no clear D. The germline gives CDR1 LNHDA, CDR2 SQIVND (reference sequence). Trimming left V 6 bases short and J 0 bases short, with 18 bases between. This CDR3 has 17 residues. The CDR3 sequence: CASRSGSKTYSNQPQHF. In nucleotides, the CDR3 is TGTGCCAGTAGAAGCGGCAGTAAAACTTATAGCAATCAGCCCCAGCATTTT.

The chain combines TRBV12-3 or TRBV12-4 with TRBJ2-7; D remains unclear. This CDR3 comprises 13 residues. V lost 6 bases to trimming and J lost 1 base, with 10 bases between them. The CDR3 DNA reads TGTGCCAGCAGCAAAACAGATTCCTACGAGCAGTACTTC. Translation: CASSKTDSYEQYF.

V is TRBV5-5 and J is TRBJ1-1; TRBD1 agrees at 8 bases. Trimming at V came to 2 bases and at J to 1 base, leaving 4 bases not matched to a gene. This CDR3 has 15 amino acids. CDR1 is SGHKS, CDR2 YYEKEE, per germline (reference sequence). CDR3: CASSFRQGQNTEAFF. The CDR3, as DNA: TGTGCCAGCAGCTTTCGACAGGGGCAGAACACTGAAGCTTTCTTT.